This TCR beta chain was sequenced in a study of T cells after yellow fever vaccination (dated by TCRdb to between 2018 and 2020). Background for the entire study: The SMART-Seq v4 Ultra Low Input RNA kit was used to prepare libraries from fractions with low cell numbers. To follow T-cell clones before and after primary and booster YFV17D yellow fever vaccination, bulk TCR alpha and beta repertoires were sequenced over time. Two healthy male donors made up the cohort, one aged 18 to 30 years and the other aged 30 to 39 years. Blood was collected at multiple timepoints before and after primary and secondary immunization, and bulk PBMC replicates and cell subsets were isolated. Results and caveats for the whole study, not just this receptor: Computational filtering was needed because FACS-sorted repertoires could contain abundant contaminating clonotypes from the bulk population. Compared with the primary T-cell response, the secondary T-cell response was faster but weaker, reaching its peak on day 5 rather than on day 15. After the booster, most clones that had expanded after primary vaccination were detected again (about 97% of CD4 and around nine tenths of CD8), suggesting broad maintenance of memory. Because only a couple of donors were included in the study, the extent to which the findings can be generalized is limited. A small share of clonotypes was detected in both CD4 and CD8 compartments, with the overlap likely arising from convergent recombination.

TCR cDNA was synthesized by 5'RACE template switching, through which a universal primer site and unique molecular identifiers were introduced. cDNA synthesis was primed from both the TCR alpha and TCR beta constant segments. Library amplification used two PCR steps, and the second PCR step added sample barcodes and sequencing adapters. Sequencing of libraries was performed on Illumina HiSeq 2500 (2x100 bp) or NovaSeq (2x150 bp). Processing in the source paper ran as follows. Demultiplexing of reads and collapsing into UMI consensus sequences were performed with MIGEC, and V(D)J alignment was carried out with MiXCR. Clonotypes responding to the vaccine were identified with edgeR on replicate PBMC samples, with the criteria of FDR below 0.01 and a log2 fold change above 5 up to day 15. CD4 or CD8 identity was assigned to each bulk clonotype according to whether the clonotype was present at higher abundance in the sequenced CD4 repertoire or the sequenced CD8 repertoire. TCRdb reran the public reads through fastp at Q25 and MiXCR, keeping productive beta chains. Every CDR3 protein is listed once, alongside the most common genes and DNA of its rows. TCRdb, not the original authors, processed these V and J calls. The sample table records about 510,000 distinct CDR3 sequences; just over 20% of these occur just once. The ten largest clonotypes hold around 16% of the sample.

CDR1 and CDR2, looked up from the germline V gene (reference sequence), are MNHEY and SMNVEV. V and J are truncated by 7 bases and 11 bases respectively, leaving an intervening sequence of 17 bases. Including the terminal cysteine and phenylalanine, the CDR3 comprises 12 residues. CDR3 DNA is the only sequence kept; it has 36 bases, read in frame from the first base. Regarding this clonotype: What antigen it recognizes has not been identified. The sample holds no much larger clone one base away, and base qualities are not on file.

The sample's treatment or condition label is to be understood as: live attenuated yellow fever vaccine strain. Two biological replicates of bulk PBMCs were collected at each blood-draw timepoint. PBMCs were isolated from peripheral blood using a standard Ficoll-Paque protocol. RNA was extracted with TriZol from bulk PBMCs, CD4 and CD8 fractions, and dextramer-positive and dextramer-negative fractions. The sample was PBMCs, taken 21 days after the first yellow fever vaccination. The sequence links TRBV27 to TRBJ1-1, and perhaps TRBD1 as D gene, on 6 matching bases. This clonotype was sampled from a man younger than 30 who received the YFV17D yellow fever vaccine. At the DNA level, the sequence is TGTGCCAGCATAGGGGTACAGGGTGGTGCTTTCTTT. The resulting protein is CASIGVQGGAFF.